A single T cell receptor (beta chain) is shown here with its context. Germline loops: CDR1 SGHVS, CDR2 FQNEAQ. This CDR3 comprises 14 residues. The J segment lost 4 bases and the V segment lost 1 base, leaving 2 bases of the junction unmatched. This specimen belongs to a study of radiotherapy plus CTLA-4 blockade in lung cancer. The repertoire was sequenced with immunoSEQ multiplex PCR; TCRdb's copy has only in-frame clones and lacks some. The data show tens of thousands of clones, with 84% seen just once and more than 4.5% held by the top ten. The sequences come from peripheral blood, collected from a patient treated with radiotherapy plus ipilimumab. This TCR was sampled from a human donor with non-small cell lung cancer whose response to radiotherapy plus ipilimumab could not be evaluated. The genes are TRBV7-8 and TRBJ2-3; 7 nucleotides match TRBD1. Written as DNA, the CDR3 is TGTGCCAGCAGCTTAGGGACAGGATCAGATACGCAGTATTTT. Translation gives CASSLGTGSDTQYF.